This entry is about one T cell receptor (beta chain). Its antigen is unknown. This entry comes from a study of blood T cells in healthy people across ages. Notes on the study in general: The fall in TCR beta diversity per million T cells was roughly linear with age. No one knew whether donors had CMV, which possibly confounded expanded clonotype changes.

Approximately 10 milliliters was the volume of peripheral blood drawn from each donor. Each sample used at least 6 million PBMCs. CDR1 and CDR2 from the germline V gene are DFQATT and SNEGSKA (reference sequence). The CDR3 totals 16 residues. The V and J ends lost 3 bases and 5 bases, in that order; junction bases with no gene match: 12. Next came a second PCR, run for about 7 to 11 cycles, which used a sample-barcoded 5' primer along with a J-beta primer mix. TCRdb itself ran the 5' RACE reads through MiXCR, one entry per CDR3 protein. The table records 1,300,000 or so distinct CDR3 sequences, 55% to 75% of them present only once.

This receptor was identified in a man aged 18 to 30 in good health. Material for sequencing was blood. The genes are TRBV20-1 and TRBJ2-1, with 8 bases identical to TRBD2. The CDR3: CSASGAETSENNEQFF. CDR3 coding DNA: TGCAGTGCTAGCGGGGCCGAGACTAGCGAGAACAATGAGCAGTTCTTC.